This TCR beta chain was sequenced during a study of shared clonotypes between healthy human individuals. Findings of the study overall: Non-shared clonotypes were found to have lower generation probabilities than the clonotypes that were shared by all four of the sorted-subset donors.

Details on this clone: Its antigen is currently unknown.

Every one of the donors was a Caucasian adult that lived in Nashville, Tennessee. Assay execution proceeded at the deep level. The DNA input per sorted-subset replicate PCR was 200 ng, corresponding to 28,000 or so T cell genomes. Clones were sequenced by immunoSEQ multiplex PCR, and TCRdb holds only the in-frame ones, with some missing. The sample comprises some 2.1 million clones, roughly 94% of which are singletons, and 0.13% rests with the top ten. Germline values: CDR1 ENHRY, CDR2 SYGVKD. The trim removed 2 bases at V and 5 bases at J, leaving 7 bases unmatched. The CDR3 extends over 15 amino acids.

The sample taken for sequencing was naive CD4+ T cells sorted from blood. The subset was: CD45RA+ positively selected. The rearrangement links TRBV10-3 to TRBJ2-3, with 7 bases that match TRBD1. This receptor was obtained from a young man in good health. CDR3: CAISERDRVQDTQYF. CDR3 in DNA: TGTGCCATCAGTGAGCGGGACAGAGTACAAGATACGCAGTATTTT.